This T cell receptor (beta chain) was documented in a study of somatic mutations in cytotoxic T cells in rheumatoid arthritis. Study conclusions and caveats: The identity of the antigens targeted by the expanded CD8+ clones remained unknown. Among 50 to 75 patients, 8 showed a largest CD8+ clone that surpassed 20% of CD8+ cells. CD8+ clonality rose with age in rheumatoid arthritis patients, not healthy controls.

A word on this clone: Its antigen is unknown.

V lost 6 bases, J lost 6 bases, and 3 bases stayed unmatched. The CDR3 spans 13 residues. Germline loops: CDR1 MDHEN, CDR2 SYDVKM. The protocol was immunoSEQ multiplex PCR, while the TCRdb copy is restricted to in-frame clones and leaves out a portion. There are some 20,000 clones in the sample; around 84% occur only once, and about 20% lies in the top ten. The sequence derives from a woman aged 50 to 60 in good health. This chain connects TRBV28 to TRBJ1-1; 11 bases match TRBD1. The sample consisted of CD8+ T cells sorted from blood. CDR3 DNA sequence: TGTGCCAGCAGGGACAGGGGGCACCCTGAAGCTTTCTTT. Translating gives CASRDRGHPEAFF.